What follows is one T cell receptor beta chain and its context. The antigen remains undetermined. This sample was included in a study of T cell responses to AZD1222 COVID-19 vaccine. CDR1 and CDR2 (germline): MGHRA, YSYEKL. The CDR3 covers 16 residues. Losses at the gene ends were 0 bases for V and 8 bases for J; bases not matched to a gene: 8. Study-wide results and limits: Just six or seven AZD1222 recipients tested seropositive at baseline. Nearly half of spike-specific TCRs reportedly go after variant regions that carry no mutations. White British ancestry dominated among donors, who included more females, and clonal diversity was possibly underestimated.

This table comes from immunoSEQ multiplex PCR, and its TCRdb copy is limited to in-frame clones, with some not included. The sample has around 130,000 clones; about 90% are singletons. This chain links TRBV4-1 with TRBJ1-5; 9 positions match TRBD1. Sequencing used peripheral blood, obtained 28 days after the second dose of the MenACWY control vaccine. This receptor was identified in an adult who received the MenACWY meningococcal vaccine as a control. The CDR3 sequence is CASSQEPGQGTEPQHF. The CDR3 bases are TGCGCCAGCAGCCAAGAACCAGGACAGGGGACGGAGCCCCAGCATTTT.